Each of the 7 T cell receptor beta chains below was sequenced from the same sample in a study of shared clonotypes between healthy human individuals. The method was immunoSEQ multiplex PCR; TCRdb's version includes in-frame clones alone and lacks a portion of them. The profile covers over a million clones, with 78% appearing a single time and 0.5% to 0.6% taken by the ten largest. The source material was memory CD4+ T cells from PBMCs. The subset was: CD45RA-negative fraction. All receptors derive from a man between 18 and 29 years old in good health. Some clones in this sample may be carry-over from other donors' samples.

This chain links TRBV18 with TRBJ1-5; 9 bases map to TRBD1. Unmatched junction bases numbered 6, after V lost 5 bases and J lost 4 bases. The germline V gene encodes CDR1 KGHSH and CDR2 LQKENI. The CDR3 covers 15 residues. CDR3 residues: CASSAQGAGNQPQHF. CDR3 nucleotide sequence: TGTGCCAGCTCAGCACAGGGGGCTGGTAATCAGCCCCAGCATTTT.

This clone turned up a few times. This chain links TRBV10-3 with TRBJ1-1; no reliable D call. Germline V gene sequence: CDR1 ENHRY, CDR2 SYGVKD. Trimming pared 1 base from V and 4 bases from J, leaving 7 bases between. CDR3 length equals 13 residues. CDR3 amino acids: CAISELGPTEAFF. In nucleotides, the CDR3 is TGTGCCATCAGTGAGTTGGGCCCCACTGAAGCTTTCTTT.

The CDR3 region has the DNA TGTGCCAGCAGTTCGGGACAGGGGACCTACAATGAGCAGTTCTTC. Translating gives CASSSGQGTYNEQFF. The chain joins TRBV6-4 to TRBJ2-1, with 10 bases that match TRBD1. J was trimmed by 2 bases and V by 5 bases; bases with no gene match: 3. There are 15 residues in the CDR3. Germline CDR1 and CDR2: MRHNA and SNTAGT.

This sequence joins TRBV28 and TRBJ2-7; D may be TRBD1 or TRBD2 (5 bases each). CDR1 is MDHEN and CDR2 is SYDVKM in the germline V gene. This CDR3 is 19 amino acids long. The V gene lost 6 bases and the J gene lost 2 bases, with 29 bases spanning the gap. CDR3 sequence: CASSRPLGVGSATTYEQYF. The CDR3 region has the DNA TGTGCCAGCAGCCGCCCCCTAGGGGTTGGGAGCGCGACAACCTACGAGCAGTACTTC.

The V and J genes are TRBV9 and TRBJ2-7; 8 nucleotides line up with TRBD2. J gave up 5 bases and V 0 bases, and 13 bases lay outside the gene matches. The CDR3 is made up of 17 amino acids. Germline CDR1 SGDLS, CDR2 YYNGEE. The CDR3 protein is CASSVGGWSGSNHEQYF. CDR3 bases: TGTGCCAGCAGCGTAGGGGGTTGGAGCGGGAGTAACCACGAGCAGTACTTC.

CDR3 coding DNA: TGTGCCTGGAGCGCCGGGACAGGGGGAGCTAACTATGGCTACACCTTC. Translation gives CAWSAGTGGANYGYTF. The chain is built from TRBV30 and TRBJ1-2, with 11 bases matching TRBD1. CDR1 is GTSNPN, CDR2 SVGIG, per germline (reference sequence). CDR3 length: 16 amino acids. Trimming at V came to 3 bases and at J to 0 bases, leaving 6 bases not matched to a gene.

This clone was recorded once. The rearrangement joins TRBV29-1 to TRBJ1-1; D is possibly TRBD1 (6 bases). Trimming removed 6 bases from V and 1 base from J, with 18 bases in between. The germline V gene has CDR1 SQVTM and CDR2 ANQGSEA. This CDR3 comprises 15 residues. As DNA, the CDR3 is TGCAGCGTCACCGGGGTGGGGGGCGCGAACACTGAAGCTTTCTTT. It encodes CSVTGVGGANTEAFF. Based on the CDR3 plus reference TRBV29-1 and TRBJ1-1, the full variable domain is SAVISQKPSRDICQRGTSLTIQCQVDSQVTMMFWYRQQPGQSLTLIATANQGSEATYESGFVIDKFPISRPNLTFSTLTVSNMSPEDSSIYLCSVTGVGGANTEAFFGQGTRLTVV.